This T cell receptor beta chain was found in a study of T-cell reconstitution after alpha-beta-depleted transplantation in children. Study-level findings and limits: By about two months after transplant, alpha-beta T cells reportedly arose from several hundred graft clones that had expanded. There were some patients whose high TCRbeta diversity at day 60 came from surviving recipient T cells and thymic progenitors. Fresh T-cell production supplied most of the T-cell counts and diversity seen one year after transplant.

Germline CDR1 MNHNS, CDR2 SASEGT. V was clipped by 4 bases and J by 3 bases, with 18 bases between them. The CDR3 covers 17 residues. Preparation of the TCRbeta library involved a method that used unique molecular identifiers. In TCRdb, the PCR reads were re-called with MiXCR into one record per CDR3 protein. The table shows about 140,000 distinct CDR3 sequences, with 8% to 10% occurring only once. This clonotype appeared a few times. Its antigen is unknown. This receptor was identified in a female patient aged 2-9 years who had a stem cell transplant for congenital amegakaryocytic thrombocytopenia, so the T cells may come from the graft donor. The chain employs TRBV6-1 and TRBJ2-2, with D perhaps TRBD2 (6 bases). The sequencing here drew on PBMCs, mostly from graft donor cells, taken 180 days after TCRalphabeta/CD19-depleted stem cell transplant. The CDR3 region is CASSVFSDSGDTGELFF. CDR3 nucleotides: TGTGCCAGCAGTGTCTTCTCGGATAGCGGAGACACCGGGGAGCTGTTTTTT.